The 22 T cell receptor beta chains below all came from one sample that was sequenced in a study of shared clonotypes between healthy human individuals (dated by TCRdb to 2018 to 2021). Libraries were built with the immunoSEQ multiplex PCR assay. As stored in TCRdb, this immuneACCESS dataset retains in-frame rearrangements with V and J assigned. A fraction of the clones does not appear; measured against another copy, unresolved V genes explain less than half of the discrepancy, and the remainder lacks a known reason. Recorded for this sample are some 95,000 clones; 60% to 75% of them occurred a single time. Approximately 50% of the sample is taken by the ten largest. The sequencing sample was made of memory CD8+ T cells sorted from blood. The sample's cell subset or site label is to be understood as: CD45RO+ cells pooled with CCR7-negative TemRA cells. These receptors all stem from a man younger than 45 in good health.

V and J are TRBV7-3 and TRBJ2-3; 8 bases fit TRBD2. V shed 5 bases, J shed 3 bases, and the junction held 4 bases outside the gene matches. This CDR3 contains 14 residues. Germline V gene lookup returns CDR1 SGHTA and CDR2 FQGTGA. CDR3 sequence (DNA): TGTGCCAGCAGCCCAAGCGGGAGAACAGATACGCAGTATTTT. It encodes CASSPSGRTDTQYF.

This chain joins TRBV2 and TRBJ2-7, with 8 bases that match TRBD2. V lost 10 bases to trimming and J lost 7 bases; unmatched junction nucleotides: 12. Germline V gives CDR1 SNHLY, CDR2 FYNNEI. The length of the CDR3 is 13 residues. The CDR3 DNA sequence: TGTGCCACCGAGGACGGGAGGGCCAGAGAGCAGTACTTC. Its translation: CATEDGRAREQYF.

In the case of this clone: One junction end does not reproduce the germline sequence, and a read error may be involved. The chain links TRBV10-3 to TRBJ2-7; 12 bases agree with TRBD1. This CDR3 spans 13 amino acids. CDR1 is ENHRY, CDR2 SYGVKD, per germline. The CDR3 loop reads CAIPGQGAWEQYF. Here the CDR3 DNA reads TGCGCCATCCCGGGACAGGGGGCTTGGGAGCAGTACTTC.

This clone was observed many times. The chain is built from TRBV6-5 and TRBJ2-7; possibly TRBD1 for D (5 bases). The V end was cut by 5 bases, the J end by 2 bases, with 10 bases between. CDR1 is MNHEY and CDR2 is SVGAGI in the germline V gene. The CDR3 covers 13 residues. The CDR3 reads CASSIVGAYEQYF. The CDR3 coding sequence is TGTGCCAGCAGTATCGTAGGGGCCTACGAGCAGTACTTC.

CDR3 sequence (DNA): TGTGCCAGCAGCCCCGGGACAGGGACCCAAGAGACCCAGTACTTC. Its protein product is CASSPGTGTQETQYF. This sequence joins TRBV11-2 and TRBJ2-5, with 9 bases that match TRBD1. CDR3 length: 15 amino acids. The germline V gene has CDR1 SGHAT and CDR2 FQNNGV. V lost 5 bases, J lost 1 base, and 5 bases stayed unmatched. The variable domain in full, completed from reference TRBV11-2 and TRBJ2-5, reads EAGVAQSPRYKIIEKRQSVAFWCNPISGHATLYWYQQILGQGPKLLIQFQNNGVVDDSQLPKDRFSAERLKGVDSTLKIQPAKLEDSAVYLCASSPGTGTQETQYFGPGTRLLVL.

This clone was counted only a few times. This chain connects TRBV7-9 to TRBJ2-1; D is possibly TRBD2 (6 bases). The germline V gene has CDR1 SEHNR and CDR2 FQNEAQ (reference sequence). CDR3 length equals 17 residues. Trimming left V 2 bases short and J 7 bases short, with 21 bases between. The CDR3 DNA is TGTGCCAGCAGCTTATCACGTGGGGGGAGGATATTGAATGAGCAGTTCTTC. Translation: CASSLSRGGRILNEQFF.

The chain joins TRBV18 to TRBJ1-4; no clear D. The CDR3 sequence is 16 residues long. Trimming shortened V by 0 bases and J by 8 bases, and 16 bases separated the two germline ends. Germline loops: CDR1 KGHSH, CDR2 LQKENI. The CDR3 bases are TGTGCCAGCTCACCACCGTCGGGCAGTGTCGGCGAAAAACTGTTTTTT. It yields the protein CASSPPSGSVGEKLFF.

V gene TRBV6-1 combines with J gene TRBJ1-4; no clear D. V shed 2 bases and J shed 0 bases, with 10 bases lying between them. The CDR3 length is 16 residues. CDR1 is MNHNS and CDR2 is SASEGT in the germline V gene. CDR3 sequence: CASSESWGTTNEKLFF. The CDR3 bases are TGTGCCAGCAGTGAAAGTTGGGGTACAACTAATGAAAAACTGTTTTTT.

The CDR3 bases are TGTGCCAGCAGCTTAAGTAGCAAAAACATTCAGTACTTC. Its protein is CASSLSSKNIQYF. The chain has TRBV7-3 and TRBJ2-4, with no clear D. CDR1 is SGHTA and CDR2 is FQGTGA in the germline V gene. Trimming pared 1 base from V and 3 bases from J, leaving 4 bases between. The CDR3 runs to 13 residues.

The table lists this clone with many counts. V usage is TRBV5-5 and J usage is TRBJ2-3; 10 nucleotides align to TRBD2. V lost 4 bases and J lost 4; bases outside the gene matches: 9. The germline gives CDR1 SGHKS, CDR2 YYEKEE (reference sequence). CDR3 length: 16 residues. CDR3 bases: TGTGCCAGCAGCAGAAATAGCGGGAGGTTGGCAGATACGCAGTATTTT. Protein: CASSRNSGRLADTQYF.

This chain uses TRBV6-6 with TRBJ2-6, with D maybe TRBD1 (5 bases). Germline V gene data show CDR1 as MNHNY and CDR2 as SVGAGI (reference sequence). The CDR3 contains 13 residues. Deletions cut 10 bases from V and 4 bases from J, with 11 bases between. CDR3 DNA sequence: TGTGCCATTCAAGGGGTCGGGGCCAACGTCCTGACTTTC. Translation gives CAIQGVGANVLTF.

The J gene is TRBJ2-3, the V gene TRBV28, with 7 bases fitting TRBD1. The CDR3 contains 16 residues. Germline-derived CDR1 and CDR2 are MDHEN and SYDVKM. After removal of 1 base from V and 2 bases from J, the junction contained 6 bases not matched to a gene. The CDR3 is CASSLSGTAHTDTQYF. The CDR3 DNA reads TGTGCCAGCAGTTTATCGGGGACAGCACACACAGATACGCAGTATTTT.

The rearrangement joins TRBV28 to TRBJ2-7; D uncertain. V lost 10 bases, J lost 0 bases, and 13 bases lay in between. Germline assignment: CDR1 MDHEN and CDR2 SYDVKM. The CDR3 sequence is 13 residues long. CDR3 region: CATCLDNSYEQYF. The CDR3 nucleotides are TGTGCCACCTGTCTAGACAACTCCTACGAGCAGTACTTC.

With respect to this clone: This may arise from a read error, as a much more abundant clone is one base away. The chain recombines TRBV6-1 with TRBJ2-1; TRBD2 aligns across 11 bases. CDR3 size: 15 residues. Per germline, CDR1 MNHNS and CDR2 SASEGT. J was trimmed by 4 bases and V by 2 bases; bases with no gene match: 1. The CDR3 nucleotides are TGTGCCAGCAGTGAAATAGCGGGAGGGTACAATGAGCAGTTCTTC. It is translated as CASSEIAGGYNEQFF.

V gene TRBV10-2 combines with J gene TRBJ2-7; the D is unclear. V dropped 2 bases and J dropped 2 bases, with 16 bases sitting between them. This CDR3 contains 16 residues. Per germline, CDR1 WSHSY and CDR2 SAAADI. CDR3 region: CASSETSSRGPYEQYF. The DNA of the CDR3 is TGCGCCAGCAGTGAGACCTCCTCCCGAGGCCCCTACGAGCAGTACTTC.

Remarks on this clone: A read error is possible here, since a much larger clone lies one base away. V usage is TRBV18 and J usage is TRBJ2-7; perhaps TRBD2 as D (6 bases). The CDR3 runs to 15 residues. Germline loops: CDR1 KGHSH, CDR2 LQKENI. In DNA form, the CDR3 reads TGTGTCAGCTCACCACCCCATACTAGCACCTACGAGCAGTACTTC. Translation gives CVSSPPHTSTYEQYF.

On this clone: A far more abundant clone sits one base away, making this likely a read error. The chain combines TRBV6-5 with TRBJ2-7; D uncertain. CDR1 is MNHEY and CDR2 is SVGAGI in the germline V gene. This CDR3 is built from 11 residues. V was shortened by 6 bases and J by 3 bases, with 6 bases between the two germline ends. DNA of the CDR3: TGTGCCAGCAGCCAAAACTACGAGCAGTACTTC. This translates into CASSQNYEQYF.

The V gene is TRBV2, the J gene TRBJ2-4; TRBD2 is a possible D gene (5 bases). In germline, CDR1 is SNHLY, CDR2 FYNNEI. V was pared by 4 bases and J by 0 bases, with 16 bases between. CDR3 length equals 17 residues. The CDR3 here is CASSVEAAALAKNIQYF. In nucleotides, the CDR3 is TGTGCCAGCAGTGTAGAGGCAGCGGCCCTAGCCAAAAACATTCAGTACTTC.

This clone was detected once. The chain has TRBV6-1 and TRBJ1-5; D is undetermined. Looked up from germline, CDR1 is MNHNS and CDR2 is SASEGT. Trimming took 3 bases from V and 9 from J, leaving 15 bases between them. The CDR3 length is 14 residues. The CDR3 bases are TGTGCCAGCAGTGAGTCGAAGGGCAGAACGCCCCAGCATTTT. As protein: CASSESKGRTPQHF.

This clone has a handful of counts. The chain links TRBV2 to TRBJ1-5; tentative D call: TRBD1 (6 bases). The V end was cut by 6 bases, the J end by 8 bases, with 20 bases between. The CDR3 consists of 15 residues. The germline V gene encodes CDR1 SNHLY and CDR2 FYNNEI. CDR3 sequence reads: CASSGGRDKGEPQHF. For the CDR3, the DNA is TGTGCCAGCAGCGGAGGCCGGGACAAAGGGGAGCCCCAGCATTTT.

This rearrangement joins TRBV28 to TRBJ1-5; no definite D call. V was trimmed by 7 bases and J by 6 bases, leaving 19 bases between them. CDR1 is MDHEN, CDR2 SYDVKM, per germline. This CDR3 is 15 amino acids long. The CDR3 nucleotides are TGTGCCAGCACCCTAAACCACGGGGATTTTCAGCCCCAGCATTTT. As protein: CASTLNHGDFQPQHF.

This clone was seen only a few times. The chain is built from TRBV2 and TRBJ2-1, with 7 bases lining up with TRBD2. Unmatched junction bases numbered 7, after V lost 5 bases and J lost 3 bases. The germline gives CDR1 SNHLY, CDR2 FYNNEI. This CDR3 contains 15 residues. CDR3 residues: CASSTASGGYNEQFF. The CDR3, as DNA: TGTGCCAGCAGTACCGCTAGCGGAGGCTACAATGAGCAGTTCTTC.